This is a list of T cell receptor beta chains from one sample in a study of early T cells in non-severe SARS-CoV-2 infection. In TCRdb, the 5' RACE reads were re-called with MiXCR into one record per CDR3 protein. Of about 60,000 distinct CDR3 sequences listed, more than 8.5% are singletons. The sequencing sample was made of whole blood. These TCRs come from an adult who was a healthcare worker with PCR-confirmed SARS-CoV-2 infection or an uninfected control (not recorded which). CDR3s include the opening cysteine and the closing phenylalanine or tryptophan. D genes are given only for firm matches. Clone size is stated in some rows and not others, as once, few, many or a class when expanded.

many	TRBV29-1	13	TRBJ1-2	.	CSVEAWTEDGYTF	TGCAGCGTTGAAGCATGGACAGAGGACGGCTACACCTTC
.	TRBV6-2/TRBV6-3	18	TRBJ2-3	TRBD2	CASSYSNLAGGGTDTQYF	TGTGCCAGCAGTTACTCCAATCTAGCGGGAGGCGGCACAGATACGCAGTATTTT
many	TRBV7-3	15	TRBJ2-1	TRBD2	CASSPMGDYGNEQFF	TGTGCCAGCAGCCCAATGGGGGACTACGGCAATGAGCAGTTCTTC
few	TRBV24-1	13	TRBJ1-5	.	CATSLPGNQPQHF	TGTGCCACCAGCTTACCGGGGAATCAGCCCCAGCATTTT
many	TRBV27	11	TRBJ1-1	.	CASLGVTEAFF	TGTGCCAGCCTTGGGGTTACTGAAGCTTTCTTT
.	TRBV6-1	16	TRBJ2-1	TRBD2	CASRRTSGNWYNEQFF	TGTGCCAGCAGACGGACTAGCGGGAACTGGTACAATGAGCAGTTCTTC
many	TRBV19	13	TRBJ2-1	.	CASSITDRTEQFF	TGTGCCAGTAGTATCACGGACAGAACCGAGCAGTTCTTC
few	TRBV27	13	TRBJ2-5	.	CASSSPPGETQYF	TGTGCCAGCAGTTCTCCCCCTGGGGAGACCCAGTACTTC
.	TRBV2	11	TRBJ2-1	.	CASPSYNEQFF	TGTGCCAGCCCTAGTTACAATGAGCAGTTCTTC
few	TRBV9	14	TRBJ2-7	TRBD1	CASSLRTGGAEQYF	TGTGCCAGCAGCCTACGGACAGGGGGCGCCGAGCAGTACTTC
few	TRBV6-2/TRBV6-3	12	TRBJ1-5	.	CASSPPAQPQHF	TGTGCCAGCAGCCCACCCGCACAGCCCCAGCATTTT
.	TRBV7-3	15	TRBJ2-1	.	CASSLTAGTRNEQFF	TGTGCCAGCAGCTTAACTGCTGGGACTCGCAATGAGCAGTTCTTC
many	TRBV7-9	14	TRBJ2-7	TRBD2	CASRSSGKQVEQYF	TGTGCCAGCAGGTCGAGCGGGAAACAGGTCGAGCAGTACTTC
many	TRBV14	15	TRBJ1-1	.	CASSLRILKNTEAFF	TGTGCCAGCAGTCTTAGAATTCTTAAGAACACTGAAGCTTTCTTT
.	TRBV11-2	16	TRBJ1-3	.	CASSLSHSSSGNTIYF	TGTGCCAGCAGCTTATCCCACTCCAGCTCTGGAAACACCATATATTTT
.	TRBV20-1	14	TRBJ1-1	.	CSALGWTQDTEAFF	TGCAGTGCCCTTGGTTGGACCCAGGACACTGAAGCTTTCTTT
few	TRBV10-3	13	TRBJ2-7	.	CAISERQPYEQYF	TGTGCCATCAGTGAGAGGCAGCCCTACGAGCAGTACTTC
few	TRBV9	17	TRBJ2-3	.	CASSVEFSRVSTDTQYF	TGTGCCAGCAGCGTAGAGTTTTCGAGGGTCAGCACAGATACGCAGTATTTT
many	TRBV20-1	15	TRBJ2-1	TRBD1	CSAPGQGLSWNEQFF	TGCAGTGCCCCGGGACAGGGGTTATCTTGGAATGAGCAGTTCTTC
.	TRBV10-3	14	TRBJ1-1	TRBD1	CAISAQGAVTEAFF	TGTGCCATCAGTGCACAGGGGGCAGTCACTGAAGCTTTCTTT
few	TRBV7-2	16	TRBJ1-5	TRBD1	CASSLVTGGGNQPQHF	TGTGCCAGCAGCTTGGTTACAGGGGGCGGCAATCAGCCCCAGCATTTT
.	TRBV11-3	13	TRBJ1-1	.	CASSATVNTEAFF	TGTGCCAGCAGCGCTACAGTGAACACTGAAGCTTTCTTT
.	TRBV7-3	15	TRBJ2-2	.	CASSLTSTNTGELFF	TGTGCCAGCAGCTTAACTTCGACAAACACCGGGGAGCTGTTTTTT
many	TRBV20-1	14	TRBJ2-7	TRBD2	CSARDAAGSDEQYF	TGCAGTGCTAGAGATGCAGCGGGAAGCGACGAGCAGTACTTC